This record concerns one TCR beta chain sequence. This specimen comes from a study of blood T cell repertoires in COVID-19. For the study at large: Material from acute and convalescent COVID-19 was sourced from the United States, Italy and Spain. The cDNA or gDNA used as material had been derived from T cells, B-cell-depleted T cells, or PBMCs.

As handled by the study authors: Cell counts per sample came from amplifying reference gene primers. Clones were sequenced by immunoSEQ multiplex PCR, and TCRdb holds only the in-frame ones, with some missing. V and J calls and clone size follow that table, whereas D and trimming were derived from the DNA. The repertoire holds roughly 330,000 clones, with about 83% as singletons. Germline V lookup: CDR1 LGHNA, CDR2 YNFKEQ. The CDR3 has 16 amino acids. Trimming took off 0 bases at V and 2 bases at J, with 14 bases between the two ends. V gene TRBV4-2 combines with J gene TRBJ2-7; TRBD2 might be the D (5 bases). The clonotype comes from a woman between 45 and 65 years old with acute or convalescent COVID-19. Sequencing was done on a sample of peripheral blood. This CDR3 reads CASSQDRSSRAYEQYF. The CDR3 DNA reads as TGTGCCAGCAGCCAAGATCGCAGCTCGAGGGCCTACGAGCAGTACTTC.